These T cell receptor beta chains were read from a single sample in a study of blood T cell repertoires in COVID-19. The assay was immunoSEQ multiplex PCR, and TCRdb's table has in-frame clones only and misses some. Altogether under 85,000 clones are present, 80% to 90% being singletons, with the ten largest covering over 4.5%. The sequenced sample consisted of peripheral blood. These receptors came from a middle-aged man with active COVID-19. The CDR3 runs from the conserved cysteine through the conserved F or W. A D gene is named only where the DNA matches it firmly. Where a row states a size, it is once, few, many or the class of an expanded clone; other rows omit it.

J,size,length,V,D,CDR3,DNA
TRBJ2-5,NA,13,TRBV18,NA,CASSLPTEETQYF,TGTGCCAGCTCACTGCCGACAGAAGAGACCCAGTACTTC
TRBJ1-2,NA,14,TRBV6-4,NA,CASSDSPGADGYTF,TGTGCCAGCAGTGACTCTCCAGGGGCGGATGGCTACACCTTC
TRBJ1-6,few,16,TRBV10-2,TRBD1,CASSSRTGGYNSPLHF,TGCGCCAGCAGTAGCCGTACAGGGGGTTATAATTCACCCCTCCACTTT
TRBJ1-1,NA,14,TRBV28,TRBD1,CASRLQGKGTEAFF,TGTGCCAGCAGACTACAGGGGAAGGGGACTGAAGCTTTCTTT
TRBJ1-1,once,15,TRBV19,NA,CASVRGGGLNTEAFF,TGTGCCAGTGTCCGGGGCGGGGGATTGAACACTGAAGCTTTCTTT
TRBJ2-5,few,16,TRBV9,TRBD2,CASSAPGLAGGVTQYF,TGTGCCAGCAGCGCACCGGGACTAGCGGGGGGAGTGACCCAGTACTTC
TRBJ2-3,NA,10,TRBV28,NA,CASSGDTQYF,TGTGCCAGCAGCGGGGATACGCAGTATTTT
TRBJ1-5,NA,14,TRBV10-3,NA,CAISVEGEYQPQHF,TGTGCCATCAGTGTCGAGGGGGAGTATCAGCCCCAGCATTTT
TRBJ2-7,NA,14,TRBV18,TRBD1,CASSPRTGVDEQYF,TGTGCCAGCTCACCAAGGACAGGGGTGGACGAGCAGTACTTC
TRBJ2-1,NA,17,TRBV7-2,TRBD2,CASSLVAGGPSYNEQFF,TGTGCCAGCAGCTTAGTAGCGGGGGGCCCTTCCTACAATGAGCAGTTCTTC
TRBJ1-3,NA,16,TRBV6-5,TRBD1,CASSSQGALRGNTIYF,TGTGCCAGCAGTTCTCAGGGGGCTCTAAGGGGAAACACCATATATTTT
TRBJ1-5,NA,18,TRBV6-1,NA,CASSEWRGNIYSNQPQHF,TGTGCCAGCAGTGAATGGAGGGGAAACATATATAGCAATCAGCCCCAGCATTTT
TRBJ1-2,NA,13,TRBV3-1/TRBV3-2,NA,CASSLRQDFGYTF,TGTGCCAGCAGCCTCAGACAGGATTTTGGCTACACCTTC
TRBJ2-7,NA,13,TRBV30,TRBD2,CACSLAGAYEQYF,TGTGCCTGTTCACTAGCGGGGGCCTACGAGCAGTACTTC
TRBJ2-7,NA,15,TRBV5-5,TRBD1,CASRPGTGVAYEQYF,TGTGCCAGCAGGCCCGGGACAGGGGTGGCTTATGAGCAGTACTTC
TRBJ1-6,NA,13,TRBV6-5,NA,CASRLGEGSPLHF,TGTGCCAGCAGGCTTGGAGAGGGTTCACCCCTCCACTTT
TRBJ1-2,NA,15,TRBV4-1,TRBD1,CASSQPGTGNYGYTF,TGCGCCAGCAGCCAACCGGGGACAGGCAACTATGGCTACACCTTC
TRBJ2-1,NA,15,TRBV6-5,TRBD1,CASISRTGGSNEQFF,TGTGCCAGCATTTCCAGGACAGGGGGATCCAATGAGCAGTTCTTC
TRBJ1-4,once,14,TRBV9,NA,CASSVGARGEKLFF,TGTGCCAGCAGCGTAGGTGCTCGAGGTGAAAAACTGTTTTTT
TRBJ2-1,few,12,TRBV29-1,TRBD2,CSAGRLAGGQFF,TGCAGCGCCGGACGACTAGCGGGAGGACAGTTCTTC
TRBJ2-1,NA,14,TRBV21-1,NA,CASLWGGVGNEQFF,TGTGCCAGTCTATGGGGCGGGGTGGGTAATGAGCAGTTCTTC
TRBJ2-1,NA,14,TRBV7-9,TRBD2,CASSREGPYNEQFF,TGTGCCAGCAGCCGGGAGGGTCCTTACAATGAGCAGTTCTTC
TRBJ1-1,NA,12,TRBV3-1/TRBV3-2,NA,CATSAGVTEAFF,TGTGCCACTTCGGCCGGGGTTACTGAAGCTTTCTTT
TRBJ2-3,NA,15,TRBV5-4,TRBD2,CASKLAGVSTDTQYF,TGTGCCAGCAAACTAGCGGGAGTGAGCACAGATACGCAGTATTTT
TRBJ2-5,NA,17,TRBV2,TRBD2,CASSEDLLAGGRGTQYF,TGTGCCAGCAGTGAAGATCTACTAGCGGGAGGGCGGGGGACCCAGTACTTC
TRBJ1-6,NA,13,TRBV11-2,NA,CASSLSSLPPLHF,TGTGCCAGCAGCTTATCTTCCCTCCCCCCCCTCCACTTT
TRBJ1-1,NA,12,TRBV5-6,NA,CASSLEESEAFF,TGTGCCAGCAGCTTGGAGGAGAGTGAAGCTTTCTTT
TRBJ2-5,NA,15,TRBV9,NA,CVSRPSGGYPCTQYF,NA
TRBJ2-2,NA,15,TRBV6-2/TRBV6-3,TRBD2,CASSYLAGMTGELFF,TGTGCCAGCAGTTACCTAGCGGGAATGACCGGGGAGCTGTTTTTT